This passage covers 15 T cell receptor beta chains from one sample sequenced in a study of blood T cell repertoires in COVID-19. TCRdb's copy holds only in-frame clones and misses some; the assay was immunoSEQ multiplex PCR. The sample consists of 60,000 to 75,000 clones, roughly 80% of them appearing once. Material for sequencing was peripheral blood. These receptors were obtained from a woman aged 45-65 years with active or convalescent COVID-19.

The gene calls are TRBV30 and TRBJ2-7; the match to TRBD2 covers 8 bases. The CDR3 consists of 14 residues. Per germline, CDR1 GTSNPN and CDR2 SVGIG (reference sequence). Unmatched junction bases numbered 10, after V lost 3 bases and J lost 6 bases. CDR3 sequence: CAWSAGTSRAEQYF. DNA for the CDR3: TGTGCCTGGAGCGCCGGGACTAGTCGGGCCGAGCAGTACTTC.

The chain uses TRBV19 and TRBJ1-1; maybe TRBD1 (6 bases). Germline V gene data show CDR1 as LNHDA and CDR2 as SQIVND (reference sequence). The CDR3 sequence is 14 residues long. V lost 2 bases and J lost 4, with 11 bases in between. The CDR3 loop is CASSIQGRGTEAFF. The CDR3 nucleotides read TGTGCCAGTAGTATACAGGGGCGAGGCACTGAAGCTTTCTTT. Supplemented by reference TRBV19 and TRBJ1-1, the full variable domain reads DGGITQSPKYLFRKEGQNVTLSCEQNLNHDAMYWYRQDPGQGLRLIYYSQIVNDFQKGDIAEGYSVSREKKESFPLTVTSAQKNPTAFYLCASSIQGRGTEAFFGQGTRLTVV.

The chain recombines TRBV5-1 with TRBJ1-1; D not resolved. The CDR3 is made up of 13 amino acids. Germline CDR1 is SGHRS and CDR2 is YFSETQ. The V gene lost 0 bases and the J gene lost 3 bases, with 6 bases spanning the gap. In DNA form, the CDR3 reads TGCGCCAGCAGCTTGGCGGGTTACACTGAAGCTTTCTTT. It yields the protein CASSLAGYTEAFF.

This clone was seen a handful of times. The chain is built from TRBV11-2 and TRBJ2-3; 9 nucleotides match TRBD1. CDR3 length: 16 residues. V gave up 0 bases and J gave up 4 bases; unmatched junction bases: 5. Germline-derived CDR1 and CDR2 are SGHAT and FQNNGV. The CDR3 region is CASSLDTGGGADTQYF. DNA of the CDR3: TGTGCCAGCAGCTTAGATACAGGGGGCGGGGCAGATACGCAGTATTTT.

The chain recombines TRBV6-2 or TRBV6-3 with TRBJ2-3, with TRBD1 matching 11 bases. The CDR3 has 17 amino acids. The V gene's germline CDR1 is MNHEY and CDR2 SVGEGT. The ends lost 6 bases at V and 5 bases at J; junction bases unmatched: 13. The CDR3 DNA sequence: TGTGCCAGCAGCACGACCCGACAGGACAGGGGGCTAGATACGCAGTATTTT. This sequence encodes CASSTTRQDRGLDTQYF.

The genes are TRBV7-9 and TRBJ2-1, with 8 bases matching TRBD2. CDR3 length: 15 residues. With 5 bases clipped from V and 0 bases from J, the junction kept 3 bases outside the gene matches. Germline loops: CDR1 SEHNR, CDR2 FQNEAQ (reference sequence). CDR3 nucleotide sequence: TGTGCCAGCAGCCACAGCGGGAGCTCCTACAATGAGCAGTTCTTC. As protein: CASSHSGSSYNEQFF.

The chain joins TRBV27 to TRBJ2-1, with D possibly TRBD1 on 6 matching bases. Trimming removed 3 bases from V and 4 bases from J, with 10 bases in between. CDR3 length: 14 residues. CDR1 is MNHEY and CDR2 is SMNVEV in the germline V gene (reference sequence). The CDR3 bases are TGTGCCAGCAGTTTTCCCGGACAGTACAATGAGCAGTTCTTC. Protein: CASSFPGQYNEQFF.

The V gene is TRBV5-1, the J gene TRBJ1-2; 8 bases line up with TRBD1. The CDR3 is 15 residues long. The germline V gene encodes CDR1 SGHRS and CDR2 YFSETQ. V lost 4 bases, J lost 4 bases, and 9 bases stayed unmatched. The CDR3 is CASSPWSGGPYGYTF. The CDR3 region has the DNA TGCGCCAGCAGCCCCTGGTCAGGGGGCCCCTATGGCTACACCTTC. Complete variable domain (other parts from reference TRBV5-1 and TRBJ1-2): KAGVTQTPRYLIKTRGQQVTLSCSPISGHRSVSWYQQTPGQGLQFLFEYFSETQRNKGNFPGRFSGRQFSNSRSEMNVSTLELGDSALYLCASSPWSGGPYGYTFGSGTRLTVV.

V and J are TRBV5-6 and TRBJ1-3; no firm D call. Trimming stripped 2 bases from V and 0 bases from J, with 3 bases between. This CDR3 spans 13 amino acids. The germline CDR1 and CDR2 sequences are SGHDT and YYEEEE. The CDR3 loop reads CASSFSSGNTIYF. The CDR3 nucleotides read TGTGCCAGCAGCTTCAGCTCTGGAAACACCATATATTTT.

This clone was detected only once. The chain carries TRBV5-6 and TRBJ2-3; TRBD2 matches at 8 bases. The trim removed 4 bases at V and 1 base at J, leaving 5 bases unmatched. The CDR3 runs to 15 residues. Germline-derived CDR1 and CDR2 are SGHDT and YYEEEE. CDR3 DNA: TGTGCCAGCAGCACTACTAGCGGAGGCACAGATACGCAGTATTTT. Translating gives CASSTTSGGTDTQYF.

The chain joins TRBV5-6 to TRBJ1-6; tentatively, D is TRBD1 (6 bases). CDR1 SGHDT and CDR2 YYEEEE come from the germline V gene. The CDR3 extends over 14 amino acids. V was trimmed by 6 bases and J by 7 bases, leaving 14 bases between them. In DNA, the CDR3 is TGTGCCAGCACCTGGGGGGGCCCAAATTCACCCCTCCACTTT. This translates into CASTWGGPNSPLHF.

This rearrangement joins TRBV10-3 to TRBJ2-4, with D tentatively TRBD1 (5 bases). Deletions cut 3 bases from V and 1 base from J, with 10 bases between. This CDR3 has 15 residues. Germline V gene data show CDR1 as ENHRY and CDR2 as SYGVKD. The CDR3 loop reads CAISDQGMAKNIQYF. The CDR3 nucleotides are TGTGCCATCAGTGATCAGGGTATGGCCAAAAACATTCAGTACTTC.

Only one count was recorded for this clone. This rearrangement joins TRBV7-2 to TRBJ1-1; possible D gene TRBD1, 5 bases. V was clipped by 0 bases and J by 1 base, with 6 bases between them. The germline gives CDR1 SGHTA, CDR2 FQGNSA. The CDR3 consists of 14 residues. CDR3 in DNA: TGTGCCAGCAGCTTAGCAGGGGCGAACACTGAAGCTTTCTTT. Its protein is CASSLAGANTEAFF.

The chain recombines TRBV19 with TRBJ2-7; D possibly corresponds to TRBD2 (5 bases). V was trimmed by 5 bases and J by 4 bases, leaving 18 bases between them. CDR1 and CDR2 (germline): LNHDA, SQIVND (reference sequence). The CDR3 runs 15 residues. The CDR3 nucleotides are TGTGCCAGTAGTCTTTCTCGCGTCGAGGGTTACGAGCAGTACTTC. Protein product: CASSLSRVEGYEQYF.

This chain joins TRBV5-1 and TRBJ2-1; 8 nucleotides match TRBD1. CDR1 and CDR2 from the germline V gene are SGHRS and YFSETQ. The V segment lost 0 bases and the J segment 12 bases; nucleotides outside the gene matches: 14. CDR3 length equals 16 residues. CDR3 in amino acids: CASSLGVRQGYVGQFF. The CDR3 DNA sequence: TGCGCCAGCAGCTTGGGGGTGAGACAGGGGTATGTGGGGCAGTTCTTC.